This T cell receptor beta chain was recorded in a study of early T cells in non-severe SARS-CoV-2 infection. Study-level background: Bulk RNA from unsorted whole blood was sequenced; chains were unpaired. Overall study results and limits: VDJdb matching skewed toward anti-spike CD8 responses, missing private and CD4 specificities.

In the case of this clonotype: No antigen is known for it.

Germline loops: CDR1 SGHRS, CDR2 YFSETQ. This CDR3 is built from 14 residues. The V end was cut by 4 bases, the J end by 11 bases, with 18 bases between. Individual cDNA molecules were tagged with unique molecular identifiers. TCRdb reprocessed the 5' RACE reads via MiXCR and lists one record per CDR3 protein. The sample carries tens of thousands of distinct CDR3 sequences, 8% to 9.5% recorded once. The gene calls are TRBV5-1 and TRBJ1-4; D remains unclear. The sample was whole blood. The sequence was collected from an adult who was a healthcare worker with PCR-confirmed SARS-CoV-2 infection or an uninfected control (not recorded which). DNA for the CDR3: TGCGCCAGCAGCCTGGACGGACTATTGGGGAAACTGTTTTTT. Translating it yields CASSLDGLLGKLFF.